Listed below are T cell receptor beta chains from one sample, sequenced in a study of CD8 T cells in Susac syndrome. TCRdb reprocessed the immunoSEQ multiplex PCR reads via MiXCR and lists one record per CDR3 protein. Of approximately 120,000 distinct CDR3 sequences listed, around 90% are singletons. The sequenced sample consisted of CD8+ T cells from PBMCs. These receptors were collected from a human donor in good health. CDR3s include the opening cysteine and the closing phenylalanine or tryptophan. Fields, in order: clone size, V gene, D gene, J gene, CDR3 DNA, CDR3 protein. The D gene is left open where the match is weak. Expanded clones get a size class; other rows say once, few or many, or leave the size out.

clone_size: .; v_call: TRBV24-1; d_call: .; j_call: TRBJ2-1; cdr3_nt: TGTGCCAGTTCGGACAGCAATGAGCAGTTCTTC; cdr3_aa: CASSDSNEQFF
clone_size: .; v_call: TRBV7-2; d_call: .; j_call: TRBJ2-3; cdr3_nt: TGTGCCAGCAGCTTTTGGTCAGATACGCAGTATTTT; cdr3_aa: CASSFWSDTQYF
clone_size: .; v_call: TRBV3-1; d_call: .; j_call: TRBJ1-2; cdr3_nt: TGTACCAGCAGCCACTCCGGGACGATAACGACTAACTATGGCTACACCTTC; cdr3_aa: CTSSHSGTITTNYGYTF
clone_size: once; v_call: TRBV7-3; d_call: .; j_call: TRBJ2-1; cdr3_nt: TGTGCCAGCAGCCGGGACTCCTACAATGAGCAGTTCTTC; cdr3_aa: CASSRDSYNEQFF
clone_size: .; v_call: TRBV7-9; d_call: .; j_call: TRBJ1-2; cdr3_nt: TGTGCCAGCAGCTTAGTGGACGGACCAGGCTACACCTTC; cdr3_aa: CASSLVDGPGYTF
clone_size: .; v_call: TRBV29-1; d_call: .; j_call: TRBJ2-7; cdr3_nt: TGCAGCGTTGAATCTCGGGCCTACGAGCAGTACTTC; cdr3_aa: CSVESRAYEQYF
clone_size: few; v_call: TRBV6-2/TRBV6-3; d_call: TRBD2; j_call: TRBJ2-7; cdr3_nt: TGTGCCAGCAAGGGACTAGCGGTAACCTACGAGCAGTACTTC; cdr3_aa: CASKGLAVTYEQYF
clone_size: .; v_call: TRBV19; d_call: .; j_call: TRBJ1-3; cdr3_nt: TGTGCCAGTAGTATTGGACCCTCTGGAAACACCATATATTTT; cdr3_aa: CASSIGPSGNTIYF
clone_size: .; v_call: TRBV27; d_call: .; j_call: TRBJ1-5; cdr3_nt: TGTGCCAGCAGTTTAAGAGGCAGGGCAAGCAATCAGCCCCAGCATTTT; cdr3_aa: CASSLRGRASNQPQHF
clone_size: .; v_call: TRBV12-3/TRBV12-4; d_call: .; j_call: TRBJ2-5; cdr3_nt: TGTGCCAGCAGTTGGGGCGGGTCGAACCAAGAGACCCAGTACTTC; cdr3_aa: CASSWGGSNQETQYF
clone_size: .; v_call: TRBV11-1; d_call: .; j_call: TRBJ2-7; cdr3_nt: TGTGCCAGCAGCTTAGGAGCCGTTTACGAGCAGTACTTC; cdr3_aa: CASSLGAVYEQYF
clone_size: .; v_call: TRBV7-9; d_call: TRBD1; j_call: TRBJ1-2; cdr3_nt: TGTGCCAGCAGCACGACCGGGACAGCCGTCTATGGCTACACCTTC; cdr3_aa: CASSTTGTAVYGYTF
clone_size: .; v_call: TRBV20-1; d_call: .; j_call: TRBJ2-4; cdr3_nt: TGCAGTGCTAGAGGGCAGGAATTAATAGCCAAAAACATTCAGTACTTC; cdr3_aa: CSARGQELIAKNIQYF
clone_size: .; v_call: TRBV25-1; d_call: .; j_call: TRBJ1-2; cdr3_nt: TGTGCCAGTAGAAGCGGATCTCTTGGCTACACCTTC; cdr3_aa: CASRSGSLGYTF
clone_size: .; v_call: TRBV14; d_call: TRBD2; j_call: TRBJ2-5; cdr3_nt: TGTGCCAGCAGCCAAGGTGTCATCGGGCGGGAGGTGACCCAGTACTTC; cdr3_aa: CASSQGVIGREVTQYF
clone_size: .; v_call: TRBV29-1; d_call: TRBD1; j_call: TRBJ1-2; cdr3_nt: TGCAGCGTTGACCCAGGGGGCGGAGGCTATGGCTACACCTTC; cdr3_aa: CSVDPGGGGYGYTF
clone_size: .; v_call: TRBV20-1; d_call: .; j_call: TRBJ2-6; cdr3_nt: TGCAGTGCTAGCCCGGACGGCTCTGGGGCCAACGTCCTGACTTTC; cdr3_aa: CSASPDGSGANVLTF
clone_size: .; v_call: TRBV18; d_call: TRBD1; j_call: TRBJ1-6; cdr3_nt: TGTGCCAGCTCACCTGACAGGGGGAATTCACCCCTCCACTTT; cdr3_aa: CASSPDRGNSPLHF
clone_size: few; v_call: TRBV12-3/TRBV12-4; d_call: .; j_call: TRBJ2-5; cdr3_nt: TGTGCCAGCAGTCAAGAGACCCAGTACTTC; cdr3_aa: CASSQETQYF
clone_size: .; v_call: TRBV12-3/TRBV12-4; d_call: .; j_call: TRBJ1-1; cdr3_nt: TGTGCCAGCAGTTTAGTAAGGGCGAACGCTGAAGCTTTCTTT; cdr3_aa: CASSLVRANAEAFF
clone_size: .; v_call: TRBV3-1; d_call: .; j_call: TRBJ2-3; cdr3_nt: TGTGCCAGCAGCCCCAGTCAAGGGGATACGCAGTATTTT; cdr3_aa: CASSPSQGDTQYF
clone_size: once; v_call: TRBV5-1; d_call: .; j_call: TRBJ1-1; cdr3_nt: TGCGCCAGCAGCGTGGCGGGGTCTGTGTCGGCTGAAGCTTTCTTT; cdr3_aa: CASSVAGSVSAEAFF
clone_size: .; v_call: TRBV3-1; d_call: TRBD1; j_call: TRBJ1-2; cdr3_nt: TGTGCCAGCAGAAAAATGGGACAGGGGAACTATGGCTACACCTTC; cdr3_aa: CASRKMGQGNYGYTF
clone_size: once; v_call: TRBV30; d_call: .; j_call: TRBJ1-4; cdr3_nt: TGTGCCTGGAGTGGCGAATCAACTAATGAAAAACTGTTTTTT; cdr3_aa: CAWSGESTNEKLFF
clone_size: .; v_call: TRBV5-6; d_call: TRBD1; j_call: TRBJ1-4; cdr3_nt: TGTGCCAGCAGCAACGGACAGGGGGCAGCAGCTAATGAAAAACTGTTTTTT; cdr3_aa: CASSNGQGAAANEKLFF
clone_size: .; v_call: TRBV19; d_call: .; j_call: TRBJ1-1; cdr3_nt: TGTGCCAGTAGTCACCCGAACACTGAAGCTTTCTTT; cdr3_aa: CASSHPNTEAFF
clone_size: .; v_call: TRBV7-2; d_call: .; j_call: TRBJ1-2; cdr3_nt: TGTGCCAGCAGCTTCGCCGGGGGCGGCTATGGCTACACCTTC; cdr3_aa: CASSFAGGGYGYTF
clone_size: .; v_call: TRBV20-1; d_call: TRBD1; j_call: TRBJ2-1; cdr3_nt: TGCAGTGCTTGGACAGGAGGCTCCTACAATGAGCAGTTCTTC; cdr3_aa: CSAWTGGSYNEQFF
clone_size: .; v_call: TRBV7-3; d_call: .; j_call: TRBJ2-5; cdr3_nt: TGTGCCAGCAGCTTATCCACCTTAGAGACCCAGTACTTC; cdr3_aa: CASSLSTLETQYF
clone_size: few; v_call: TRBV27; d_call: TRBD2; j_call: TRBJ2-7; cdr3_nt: TGTGCCAGCCGGCCTAGCGGGGGGACCTACGAGCAGTACTTC; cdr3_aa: CASRPSGGTYEQYF
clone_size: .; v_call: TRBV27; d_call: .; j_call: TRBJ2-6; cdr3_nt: TGTGCCAGCAGTCGCGCAGGGGCCTCTGGGGCCAACGTCCTGACTTTC; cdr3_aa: CASSRAGASGANVLTF
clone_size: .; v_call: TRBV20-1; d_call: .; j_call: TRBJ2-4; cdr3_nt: TGCAGTGCTGAGGGGGGACAGTGGGGCATTCAGTACTTC; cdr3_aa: CSAEGGQWGIQYF
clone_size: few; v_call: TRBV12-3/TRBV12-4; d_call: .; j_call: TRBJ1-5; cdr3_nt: TGTGCCAGCAGGTGGGGCGGGAATCAGCCCCAGCATTTT; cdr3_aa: CASRWGGNQPQHF
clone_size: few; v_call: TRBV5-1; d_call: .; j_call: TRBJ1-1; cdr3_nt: TGCGCCAGCAGCGTGAACAGGGCCTGGACTGAAGCTTTCTTT; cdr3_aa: CASSVNRAWTEAFF
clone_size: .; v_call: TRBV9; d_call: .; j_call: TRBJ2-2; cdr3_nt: TGTGCCAGCAGCGTAAACACCGGGGAGCTGTTTTTT; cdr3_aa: CASSVNTGELFF
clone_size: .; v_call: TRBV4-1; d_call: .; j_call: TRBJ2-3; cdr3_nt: TGCGCCAGCAGCCAAGTACAGCAGTCAGATACGCAGTATTTT; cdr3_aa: CASSQVQQSDTQYF
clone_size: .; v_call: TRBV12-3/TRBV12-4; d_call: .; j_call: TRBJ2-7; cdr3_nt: TGTGCCAGCCTCTCCGTTGGACAGACTTACGAGCAGTACTTC; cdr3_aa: CASLSVGQTYEQYF
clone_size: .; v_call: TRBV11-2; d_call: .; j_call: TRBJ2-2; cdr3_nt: TGTGCCAGCAGCTTACCGGGAACGAACACCGGGGAGCTGTTTTTT; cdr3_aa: CASSLPGTNTGELFF
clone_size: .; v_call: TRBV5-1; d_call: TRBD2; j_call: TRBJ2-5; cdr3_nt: TGCGCCAGCAGCTTCGGCAGCGGGGGGGTAAAAGGAGAGACCCAGTACTTC; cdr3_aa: CASSFGSGGVKGETQYF
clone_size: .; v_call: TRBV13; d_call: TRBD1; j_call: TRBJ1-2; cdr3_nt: TGTGCCGGCAGCTTGTGGGGGGACAGCTTTGGCTACACCTTC; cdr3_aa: CAGSLWGDSFGYTF
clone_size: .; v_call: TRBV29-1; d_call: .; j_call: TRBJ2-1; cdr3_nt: TGCAGCGTGAAAGCGGGCCGGGGCGGTAATGAGCAGTTCTTC; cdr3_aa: CSVKAGRGGNEQFF
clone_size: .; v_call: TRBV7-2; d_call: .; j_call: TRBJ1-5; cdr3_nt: TGTGCCAGCAGCTTAGGACAGGCAAATAGCAATCAGCCCCAGCATTTT; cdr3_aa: CASSLGQANSNQPQHF
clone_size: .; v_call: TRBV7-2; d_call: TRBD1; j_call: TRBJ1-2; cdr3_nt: TGTGCCAGCAGCCCATCGAGGGGGCGCCGAGATGGCTACACCTTC; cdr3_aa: CASSPSRGRRDGYTF
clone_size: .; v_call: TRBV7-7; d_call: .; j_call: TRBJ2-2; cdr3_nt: TGTGCTAGCAGCCACGCAGGCGCAGGGGCGAACACCGGGGAGCTGTTTTTT; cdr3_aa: CASSHAGAGANTGELFF
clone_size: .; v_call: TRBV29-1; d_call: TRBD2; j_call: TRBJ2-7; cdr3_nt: TGCAGCGTTGCCCTCAGCGGGGGAGGGTTCGAGCAGTACTTC; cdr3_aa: CSVALSGGGFEQYF
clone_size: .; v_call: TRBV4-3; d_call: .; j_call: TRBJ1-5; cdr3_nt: TGCGCCAGCAGCCAAGACGCGGGTAGCAATCAGCCCCAGCATTTT; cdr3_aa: CASSQDAGSNQPQHF
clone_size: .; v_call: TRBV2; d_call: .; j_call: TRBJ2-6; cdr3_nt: TGTGCCAGCGCCGCCCCACAGGGTAAGGCTGGGGCCAACGTCCTGACTTTC; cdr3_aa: CASAAPQGKAGANVLTF
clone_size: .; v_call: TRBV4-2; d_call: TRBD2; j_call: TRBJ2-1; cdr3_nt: TGTGCCAGCAGCCAAGAGGAGCGGGAGTACTACAATGAGCAGTTCTTC; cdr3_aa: CASSQEEREYYNEQFF
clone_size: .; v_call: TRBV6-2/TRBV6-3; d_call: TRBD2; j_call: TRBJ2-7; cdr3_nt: TGTGCCAGCAGTCCCGCCTTGACTAGCGGGGGGCAGTACTTC; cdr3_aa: CASSPALTSGGQYF
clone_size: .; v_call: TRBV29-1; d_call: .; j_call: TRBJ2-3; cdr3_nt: TGCAGCTGCGGTGGCAGGGGAACAGATACGCAGTATTTT; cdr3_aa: CSCGGRGTDTQYF
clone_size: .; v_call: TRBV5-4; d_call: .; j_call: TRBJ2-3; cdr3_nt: TGTGCCAGCAGGGTGGGGGGGGCTAGCACAGATACGCAGTATTTT; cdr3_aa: CASRVGGASTDTQYF
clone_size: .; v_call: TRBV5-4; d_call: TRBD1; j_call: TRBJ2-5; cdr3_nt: TGTGCCAGCAGCTCCCGGGACAGGCAAGAGACCCAGTACTTC; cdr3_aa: CASSSRDRQETQYF
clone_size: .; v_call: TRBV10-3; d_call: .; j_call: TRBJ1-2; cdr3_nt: TGTGCCATCAGTGATCCCCTGGGAGGCTATGGCTACACCTTC; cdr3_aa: CAISDPLGGYGYTF